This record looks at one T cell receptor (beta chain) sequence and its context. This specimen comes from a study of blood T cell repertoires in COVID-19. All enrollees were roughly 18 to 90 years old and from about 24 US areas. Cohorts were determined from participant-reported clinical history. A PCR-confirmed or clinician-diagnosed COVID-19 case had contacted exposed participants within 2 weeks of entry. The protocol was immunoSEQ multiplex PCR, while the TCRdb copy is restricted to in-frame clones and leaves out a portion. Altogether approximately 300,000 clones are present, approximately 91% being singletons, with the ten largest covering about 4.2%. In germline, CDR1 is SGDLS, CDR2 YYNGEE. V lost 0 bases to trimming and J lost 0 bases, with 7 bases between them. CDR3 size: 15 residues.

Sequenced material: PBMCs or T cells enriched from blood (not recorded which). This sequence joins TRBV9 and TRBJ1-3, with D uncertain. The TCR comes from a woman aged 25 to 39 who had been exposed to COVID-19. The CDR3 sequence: CASSVVPYSGNTIYF. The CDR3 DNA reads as TGTGCCAGCAGCGTAGTACCCTACTCTGGAAACACCATATATTTT.